This T cell receptor beta chain was recovered during a study of cytomegalovirus exposure and HLA in healthy donors. On the study more broadly: A later analysis reported the same platform for the roughly 120 validation repertoires and the 500 to 750 first-cohort repertoires. Regarding the study as a whole: Investigators reported 150 to 200 TCR beta chains as tied to cytomegalovirus.

The CDR3 is 15 amino acids. V was clipped by 4 bases and J by 0 bases; unmatched bases: 5. Germline CDR1 SNHLY, CDR2 FYNNEI. The repertoire was sequenced with immunoSEQ multiplex PCR; TCRdb's copy has only in-frame clones and lacks some. The sample contains 350,000 or so clones, 75% to 90% of which appear only once. The donors were part of the validation cohort, which consisted of roughly 110 subjects and was separate from the first cohort of 666 subjects. With respect to this clone: The antigen remains unidentified.

This TCR was recovered from a woman younger than 30 in good health and CMV-seronegative. The chain couples TRBV2 to TRBJ2-7, with 8 nucleotides matching TRBD2. Sample: PBMCs. This CDR3 reads CASSVRAGVSYEQYF. The CDR3 bases are TGTGCCAGCAGTGTACGAGCGGGAGTCTCCTACGAGCAGTACTTC.